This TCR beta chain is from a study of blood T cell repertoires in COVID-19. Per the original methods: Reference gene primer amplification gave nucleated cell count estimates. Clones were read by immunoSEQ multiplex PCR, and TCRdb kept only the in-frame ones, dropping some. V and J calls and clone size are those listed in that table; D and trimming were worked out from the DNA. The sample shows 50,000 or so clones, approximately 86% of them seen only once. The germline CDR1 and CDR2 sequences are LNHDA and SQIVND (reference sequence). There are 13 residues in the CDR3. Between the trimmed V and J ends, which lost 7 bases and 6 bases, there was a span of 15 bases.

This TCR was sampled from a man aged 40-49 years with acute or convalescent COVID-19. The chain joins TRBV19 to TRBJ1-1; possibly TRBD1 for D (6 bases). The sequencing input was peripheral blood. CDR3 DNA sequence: TGTGCCAGTATTAGCAGGGGTGTAGCTGAAGCTTTCTTT. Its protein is CASISRGVAEAFF.